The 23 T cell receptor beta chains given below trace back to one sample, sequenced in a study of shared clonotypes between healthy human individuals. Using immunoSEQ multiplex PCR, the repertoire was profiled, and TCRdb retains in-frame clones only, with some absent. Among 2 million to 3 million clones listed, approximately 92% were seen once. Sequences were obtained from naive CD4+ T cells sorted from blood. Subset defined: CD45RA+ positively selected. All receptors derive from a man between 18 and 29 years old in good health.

This CDR3 reads CASSREAGGSDTQYF. The CDR3 DNA is TGTGCCAGCAGTCGGGAAGCGGGAGGGTCAGATACGCAGTATTTT. The gene calls are TRBV2 and TRBJ2-3, with 10 bases that match TRBD2. V gave up 5 bases and J gave up 4 bases; unmatched junction bases: 6. Germline loops: CDR1 SNHLY, CDR2 FYNNEI. This CDR3 has 15 residues.

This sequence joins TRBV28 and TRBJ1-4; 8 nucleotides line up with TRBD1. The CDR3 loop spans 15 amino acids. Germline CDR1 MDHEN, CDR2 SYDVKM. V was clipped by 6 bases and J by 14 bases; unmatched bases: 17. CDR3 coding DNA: TGTGCCAGCAGCAATTACAGGGGGTTCCCGGGGTGGCTGTTTTTT. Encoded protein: CASSNYRGFPGWLFF.

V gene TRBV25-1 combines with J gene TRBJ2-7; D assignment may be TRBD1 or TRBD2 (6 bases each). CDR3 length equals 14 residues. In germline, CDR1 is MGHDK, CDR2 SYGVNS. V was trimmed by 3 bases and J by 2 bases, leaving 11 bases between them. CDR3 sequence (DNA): TGTGCCAGCAGTGACAGGGGAGGAACCTACGAGCAGTACTTC. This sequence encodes CASSDRGGTYEQYF.

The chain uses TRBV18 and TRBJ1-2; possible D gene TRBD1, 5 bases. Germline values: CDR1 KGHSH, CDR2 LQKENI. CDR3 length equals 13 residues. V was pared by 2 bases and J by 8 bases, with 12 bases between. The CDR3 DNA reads TGTGCCAGCTCACCAGAAACTGGGGCCGGCTACACCTTC. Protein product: CASSPETGAGYTF.

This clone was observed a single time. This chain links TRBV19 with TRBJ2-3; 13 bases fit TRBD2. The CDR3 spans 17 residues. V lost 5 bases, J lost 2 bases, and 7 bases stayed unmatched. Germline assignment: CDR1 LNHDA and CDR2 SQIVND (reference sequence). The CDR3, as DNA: TGTGCCAGTAGTGTGGGGACTAGCGGGACTTACACAGATACGCAGTATTTT. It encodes CASSVGTSGTYTDTQYF.

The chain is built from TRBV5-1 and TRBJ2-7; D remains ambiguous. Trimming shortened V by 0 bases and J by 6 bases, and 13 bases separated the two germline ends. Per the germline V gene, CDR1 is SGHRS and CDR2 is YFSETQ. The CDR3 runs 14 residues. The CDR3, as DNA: TGCGCCAGCAGCTTGGAGGCCACCCCTCCCGAGCAGTACTTC. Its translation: CASSLEATPPEQYF.

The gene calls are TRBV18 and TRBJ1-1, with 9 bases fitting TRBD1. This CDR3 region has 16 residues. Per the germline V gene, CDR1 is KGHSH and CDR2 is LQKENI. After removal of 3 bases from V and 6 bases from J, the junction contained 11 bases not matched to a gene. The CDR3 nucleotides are TGTGCCAGCTCACCGAGGGAAGGACAGGGGCGGGCTGAAGCTTTCTTT. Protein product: CASSPREGQGRAEAFF.

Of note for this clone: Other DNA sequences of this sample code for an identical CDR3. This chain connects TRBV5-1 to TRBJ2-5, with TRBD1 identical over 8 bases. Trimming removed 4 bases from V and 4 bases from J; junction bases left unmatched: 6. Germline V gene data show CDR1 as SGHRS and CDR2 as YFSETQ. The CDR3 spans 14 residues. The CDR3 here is CASSAGTGRETQYF. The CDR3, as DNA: TGCGCCAGCAGCGCCGGGACAGGTCGAGAGACCCAGTACTTC.

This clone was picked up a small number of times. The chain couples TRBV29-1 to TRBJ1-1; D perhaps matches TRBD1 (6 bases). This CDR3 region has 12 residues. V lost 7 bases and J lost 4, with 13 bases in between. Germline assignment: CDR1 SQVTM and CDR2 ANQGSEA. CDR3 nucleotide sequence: TGCAGCGCCACACAGGGATTCACTGAAGCTTTCTTT. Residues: CSATQGFTEAFF.

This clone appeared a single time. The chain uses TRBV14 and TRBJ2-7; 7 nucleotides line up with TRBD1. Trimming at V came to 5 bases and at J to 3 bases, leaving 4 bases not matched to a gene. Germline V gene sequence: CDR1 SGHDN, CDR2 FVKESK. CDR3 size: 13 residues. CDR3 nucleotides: TGTGCCAGCAGCAATTCAGGGGGCTACGAGCAGTACTTC. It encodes CASSNSGGYEQYF.

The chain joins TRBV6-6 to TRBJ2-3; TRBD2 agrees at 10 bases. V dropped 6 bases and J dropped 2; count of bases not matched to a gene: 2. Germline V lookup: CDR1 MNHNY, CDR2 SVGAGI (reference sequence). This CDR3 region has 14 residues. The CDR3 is CASRSGGDTDTQYF. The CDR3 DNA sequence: TGTGCCAGCAGGAGCGGGGGGGACACAGATACGCAGTATTTT.

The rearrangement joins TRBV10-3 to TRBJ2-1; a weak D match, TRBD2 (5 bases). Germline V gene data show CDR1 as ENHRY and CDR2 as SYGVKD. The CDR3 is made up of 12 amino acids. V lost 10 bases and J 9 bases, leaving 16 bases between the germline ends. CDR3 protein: CATIGGSSEQFF. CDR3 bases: TGTGCCACCATCGGAGGCTCGAGTGAGCAGTTCTTC.

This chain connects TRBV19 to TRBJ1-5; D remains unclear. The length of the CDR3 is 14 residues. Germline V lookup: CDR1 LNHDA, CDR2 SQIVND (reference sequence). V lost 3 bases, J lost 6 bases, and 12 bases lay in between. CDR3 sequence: CASSIREGGQPQHF. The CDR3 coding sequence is TGTGCCAGTAGTATTCGAGAGGGAGGTCAGCCCCAGCATTTT.

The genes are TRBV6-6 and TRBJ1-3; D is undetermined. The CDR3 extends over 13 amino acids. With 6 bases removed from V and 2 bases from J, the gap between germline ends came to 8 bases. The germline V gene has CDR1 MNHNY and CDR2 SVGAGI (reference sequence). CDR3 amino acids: CASSVGAGNTIYF. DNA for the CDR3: TGTGCCAGCAGCGTGGGCGCTGGAAACACCATATATTTT.

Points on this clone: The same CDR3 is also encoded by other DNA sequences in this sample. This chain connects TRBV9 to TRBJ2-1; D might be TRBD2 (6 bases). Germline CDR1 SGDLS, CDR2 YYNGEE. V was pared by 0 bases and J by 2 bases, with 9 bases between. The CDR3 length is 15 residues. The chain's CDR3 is CASSVVSGTYNEQFF. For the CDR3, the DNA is TGTGCCAGCAGCGTAGTTAGCGGAACCTACAATGAGCAGTTCTTC.

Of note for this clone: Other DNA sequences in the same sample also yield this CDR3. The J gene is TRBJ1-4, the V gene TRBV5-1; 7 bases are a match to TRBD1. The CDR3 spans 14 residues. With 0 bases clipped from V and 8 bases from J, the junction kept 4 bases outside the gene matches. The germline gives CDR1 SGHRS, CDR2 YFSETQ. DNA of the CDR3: TGCGCCAGCAGCTTGGAACAGGGGAGGGAAAAACTGTTTTTT. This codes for CASSLEQGREKLFF.

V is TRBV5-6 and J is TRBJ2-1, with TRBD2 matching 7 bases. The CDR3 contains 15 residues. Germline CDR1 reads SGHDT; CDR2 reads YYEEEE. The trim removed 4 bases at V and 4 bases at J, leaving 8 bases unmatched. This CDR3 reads CASSRDYLLYNEQFF. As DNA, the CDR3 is TGTGCCAGCAGCCGGGACTACCTTTTATACAATGAGCAGTTCTTC.

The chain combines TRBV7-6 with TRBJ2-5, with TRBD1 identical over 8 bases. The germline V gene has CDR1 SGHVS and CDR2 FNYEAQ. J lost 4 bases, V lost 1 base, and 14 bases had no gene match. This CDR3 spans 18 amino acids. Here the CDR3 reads CASSLEPEVDRGRETQYF. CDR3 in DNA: TGTGCCAGCAGCTTAGAACCCGAAGTTGACAGGGGACGAGAGACCCAGTACTTC.

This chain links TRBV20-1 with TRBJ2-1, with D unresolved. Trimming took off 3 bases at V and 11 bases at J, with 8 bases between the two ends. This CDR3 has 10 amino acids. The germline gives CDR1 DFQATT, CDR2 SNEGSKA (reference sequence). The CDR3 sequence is CSASERKQFF. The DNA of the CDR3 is TGCAGTGCTAGTGAACGAAAGCAGTTCTTC.

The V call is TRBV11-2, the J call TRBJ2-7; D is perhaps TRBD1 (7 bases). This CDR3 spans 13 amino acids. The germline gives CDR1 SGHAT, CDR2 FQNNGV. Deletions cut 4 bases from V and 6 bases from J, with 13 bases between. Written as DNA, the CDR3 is TGTGCCAGCAGCTCCAGTCAGGGGGGCGAGCAGTACTTC. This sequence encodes CASSSSQGGEQYF.

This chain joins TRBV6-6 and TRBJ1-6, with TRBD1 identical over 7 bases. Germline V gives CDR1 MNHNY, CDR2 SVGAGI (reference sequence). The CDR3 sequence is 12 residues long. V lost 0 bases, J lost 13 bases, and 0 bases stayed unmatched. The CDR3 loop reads CASSYSTGPLHF. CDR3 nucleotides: TGTGCCAGCAGTTACTCGACAGGGCCCCTCCACTTT.

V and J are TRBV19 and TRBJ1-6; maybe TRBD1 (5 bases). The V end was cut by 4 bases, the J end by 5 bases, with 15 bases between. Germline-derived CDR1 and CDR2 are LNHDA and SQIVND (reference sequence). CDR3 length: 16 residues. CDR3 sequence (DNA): TGTGCCAGTAGTAAAAACCGGGACCGAAATAATTCACCCCTCCACTTT. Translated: CASSKNRDRNNSPLHF. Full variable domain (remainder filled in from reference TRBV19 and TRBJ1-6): DGGITQSPKYLFRKEGQNVTLSCEQNLNHDAMYWYRQDPGQGLRLIYYSQIVNDFQKGDIAEGYSVSREKKESFPLTVTSAQKNPTAFYLCASSKNRDRNNSPLHFGNGTRLTVT.

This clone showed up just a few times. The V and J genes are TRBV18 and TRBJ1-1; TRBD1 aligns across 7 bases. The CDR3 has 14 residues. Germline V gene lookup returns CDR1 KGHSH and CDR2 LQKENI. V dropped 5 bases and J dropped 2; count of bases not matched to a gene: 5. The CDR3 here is CASSSRTGNTEAFF. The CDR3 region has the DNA TGTGCCAGCTCATCTCGGACAGGAAACACTGAAGCTTTCTTT.